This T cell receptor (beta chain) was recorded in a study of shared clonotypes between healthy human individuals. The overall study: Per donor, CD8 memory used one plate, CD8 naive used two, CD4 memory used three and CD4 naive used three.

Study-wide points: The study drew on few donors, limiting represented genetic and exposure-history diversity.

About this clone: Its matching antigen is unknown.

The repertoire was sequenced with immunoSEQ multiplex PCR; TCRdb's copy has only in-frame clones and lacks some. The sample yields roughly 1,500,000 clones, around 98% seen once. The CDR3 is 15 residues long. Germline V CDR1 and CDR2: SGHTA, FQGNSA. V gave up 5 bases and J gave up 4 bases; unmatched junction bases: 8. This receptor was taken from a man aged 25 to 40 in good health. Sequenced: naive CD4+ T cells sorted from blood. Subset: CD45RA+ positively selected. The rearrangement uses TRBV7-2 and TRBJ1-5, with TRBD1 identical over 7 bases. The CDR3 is CASSTSRDRNQPQHF. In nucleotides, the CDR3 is TGTGCCAGCAGCACAAGCCGGGACAGAAATCAGCCCCAGCATTTT. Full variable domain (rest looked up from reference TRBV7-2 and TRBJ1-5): GAGVSQSPSNKVTEKGKDVELRCDPISGHTALYWYRQSLGQGLEFLIYFQGNSAPDKSGLPSDRFSAERTGGSVSTLTIQRTQQEDSAVYLCASSTSRDRNQPQHFGDGTRLSIL.